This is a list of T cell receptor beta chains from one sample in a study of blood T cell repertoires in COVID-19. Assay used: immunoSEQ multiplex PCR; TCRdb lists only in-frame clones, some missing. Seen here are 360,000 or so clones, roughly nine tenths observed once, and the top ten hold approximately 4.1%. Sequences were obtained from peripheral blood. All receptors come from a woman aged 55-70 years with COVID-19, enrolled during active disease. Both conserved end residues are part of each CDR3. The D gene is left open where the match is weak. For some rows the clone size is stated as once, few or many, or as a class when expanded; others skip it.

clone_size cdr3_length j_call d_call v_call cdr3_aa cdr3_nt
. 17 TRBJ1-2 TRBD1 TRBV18 CASSLESTTGANYGYTF TGTGCCAGCTCACTCGAAAGTACGACAGGGGCTAACTATGGCTACACCTTC
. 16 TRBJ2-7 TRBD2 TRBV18 CASSTSTSGGIYEQYF TGTGCCAGCTCAACGTCTACTAGCGGGGGGATCTACGAGCAGTACTTC
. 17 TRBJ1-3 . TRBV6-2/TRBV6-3 CASSWGPGDYSGNTIYF TGTGCCAGCAGTTGGGGACCGGGGGACTACTCTGGAAACACCATATATTTT
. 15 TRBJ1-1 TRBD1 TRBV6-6 CASSTRGRENTEAFF TGTGCCAGCAGTACCAGGGGGCGCGAGAACACTGAAGCTTTCTTT
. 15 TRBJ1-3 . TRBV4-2 CASSPRFSTGNTIYF TGTGCCAGCAGCCCGAGATTTTCCACCGGAAACACCATATATTTT
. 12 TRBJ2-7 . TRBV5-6 CASSLRGYEQYF TGTGCCAGCAGCTTGCGAGGCTACGAGCAGTACTTC
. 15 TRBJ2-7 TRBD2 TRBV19 CASSKTGTTSYEQYF TGTGCCAGTAGCAAGACCGGGACTACGTCCTACGAGCAGTACTTC
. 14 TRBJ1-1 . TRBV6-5 CASSYPGLNTEAFF TGTGCCAGCAGTTATCCAGGGCTGAACACTGAAGCTTTCTTT
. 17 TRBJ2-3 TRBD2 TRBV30 CAWSVSRTSGVADTQYF TGTGCCTGGAGTGTATCCAGGACTAGCGGGGTGGCAGATACGCAGTATTTT
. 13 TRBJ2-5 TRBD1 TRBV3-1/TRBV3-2 CASLARGRETQYF TGTGCCAGCCTCGCCAGGGGGCGAGAGACCCAGTACTTC
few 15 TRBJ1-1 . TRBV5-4 CASSLVTEGPAEAFF TGTGCCAGCAGCTTGGTGACCGAGGGTCCTGCTGAAGCTTTCTTT
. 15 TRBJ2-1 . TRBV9 CASSPDGVSYNEQFF TGTGCCAGCAGCCCCGACGGGGTTTCCTACAATGAGCAGTTCTTC
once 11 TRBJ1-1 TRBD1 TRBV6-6 CASGTDTEAFF TGTGCCAGCGGGACAGACACTGAAGCTTTCTTT
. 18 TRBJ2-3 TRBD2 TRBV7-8 CASSLDPDRLAGGLAQYF TGTGCCAGCAGCTTAGACCCAGACAGACTAGCGGGGGGGCTTGCCCAGTATTTT
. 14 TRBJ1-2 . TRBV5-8 CASSLGRGNYGYTF TGTGCCAGCAGCTTGGGGCGGGGGAACTATGGCTACACCTTC
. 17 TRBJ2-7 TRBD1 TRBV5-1 CASSPARVGTGSKEQYF TGCGCCAGCAGCCCCGCGCGGGTGGGGACAGGGTCTAAAGAGCAGTACTTC
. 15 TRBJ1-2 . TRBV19 CASSIFQAQRHGYTF TGTGCCAGTAGTATATTCCAGGCCCAGAGACATGGCTACACCTTC
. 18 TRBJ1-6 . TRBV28 CASSRGVRGYSPNSPLHF TGTGCCAGCAGTCGGGGGGTGCGAGGGTACAGTCCTAATTCACCCCTCCACTTT
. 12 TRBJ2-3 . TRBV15 CATSRGGDTQYF TGTGCCACCAGCAGAGGAGGAGATACGCAGTATTTT
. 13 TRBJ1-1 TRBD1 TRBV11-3 CASSRDRVAEAFF TGTGCCAGCAGCCGGGACAGGGTCGCTGAAGCTTTCTTT
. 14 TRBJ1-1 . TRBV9 CASSRQNSYTEAFF TGTGCCAGCAGCCGTCAGAACAGCTACACTGAAGCTTTCTTT
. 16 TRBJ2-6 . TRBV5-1 CASSLRGAEGANVLTF TGCGCCAGCAGCTTGCGGGGGGCTGAAGGGGCCAACGTCCTGACTTTC
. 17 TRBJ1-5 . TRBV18 CASSSGRGDSSNQPQHF TGTGCCAGCTCATCTGGACGAGGAGACAGTAGCAATCAGCCCCAGCATTTT
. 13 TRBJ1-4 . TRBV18 CASSRGVGEKLFF TGTGCCAGCTCACGAGGTGTCGGAGAAAAACTGTTTTTT
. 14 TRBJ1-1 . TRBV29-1 CSVEDRRQNTEAFF TGCAGCGTTGAAGATCGACGACAGAACACTGAAGCTTTCTTT
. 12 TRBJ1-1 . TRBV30 CAWTPGLREAFF TGTGCCTGGACCCCGGGACTAAGGGAAGCTTTCTTT
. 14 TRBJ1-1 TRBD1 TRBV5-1 CASSLRQGSAEAFF TGCGCCAGCAGCTTACGACAGGGTAGTGCTGAAGCTTTCTTT
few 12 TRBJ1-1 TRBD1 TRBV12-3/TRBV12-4 CASGQGNTEAFF TGTGCCAGCGGACAGGGGAACACTGAAGCTTTCTTT
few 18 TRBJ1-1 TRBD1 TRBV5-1 CASSSRDRERPMNTEAFF TGCGCCAGCAGCTCGCGGGACAGAGAACGACCAATGAACACTGAAGCTTTCTTT
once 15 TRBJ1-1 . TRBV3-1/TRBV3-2 CASSQGSIANTEAFF TGTGCCAGCAGCCAAGGGTCTATAGCTAACACTGAAGCTTTCTTT
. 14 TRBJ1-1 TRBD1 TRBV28 CASSPGDRGTEAFF TGTGCCAGCAGTCCCGGAGACAGGGGGACTGAAGCTTTCTTT
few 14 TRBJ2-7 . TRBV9 CASSAHGGSHEQYF TGTGCCAGCAGCGCACACGGAGGCTCCCACGAGCAGTACTTC
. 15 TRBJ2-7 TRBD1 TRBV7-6 CASSPGTGTRHEQYF TGTGCCAGCAGCCCCGGGACAGGTACCCGCCACGAGCAGTACTTC
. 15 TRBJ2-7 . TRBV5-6 CASSLAGRLNYEQYF TGTGCCAGCAGCTTGGCCGGGAGACTGAACTACGAGCAGTACTTC
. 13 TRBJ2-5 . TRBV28 CASSLGVQETQYF TGTGCCAGCAGTTTGGGAGTACAAGAGACCCAGTACTTC
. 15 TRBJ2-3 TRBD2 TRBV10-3 CAISGTSGSTDTQYF TGTGCCATCAGCGGCACTAGCGGTAGCACAGATACGCAGTATTTT
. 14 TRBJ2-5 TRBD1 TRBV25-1 CASSEGTDQETQYF TGTGCCAGCAGTGAAGGGACAGACCAAGAGACCCAGTACTTC
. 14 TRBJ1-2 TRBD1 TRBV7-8 CASRKMGQAGGYTF TGTGCCAGCAGGAAAATGGGACAGGCAGGAGGCTACACCTTC
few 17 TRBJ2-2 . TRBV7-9 CASSSKGAGNITGELFF TGTGCCAGCAGCTCAAAAGGCGCGGGCAATATCACCGGGGAGCTGTTTTTT
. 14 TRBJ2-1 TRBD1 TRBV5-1 CASSSGQGRNEQFF TGCGCCAGCAGCTCAGGACAGGGTAGGAATGAGCAGTTCTTC
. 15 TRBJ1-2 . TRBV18 CASSRSTGENYGYTF TGTGCCAGCTCACGCTCGACCGGGGAAAACTATGGCTACACCTTC
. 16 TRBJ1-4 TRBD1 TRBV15 CATSREFNRGSEKLFF TGTGCCACCAGCAGAGAGTTTAACAGGGGAAGCGAAAAACTGTTTTTT
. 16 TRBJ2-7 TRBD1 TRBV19 CASSIVGGQGVYEQYF TGTGCCAGTAGTATAGTAGGTGGACAGGGGGTCTACGAGCAGTACTTC
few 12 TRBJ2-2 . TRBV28 CASTLNTGELFF TGTGCCAGCACCCTGAACACCGGGGAGCTGTTTTTT
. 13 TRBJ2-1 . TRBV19 CASRSNTHNEQFF TGTGCCAGTAGATCAAACACCCACAATGAGCAGTTCTTC
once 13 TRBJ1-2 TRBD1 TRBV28 CASRLRTGVGYTF TGTGCCAGCAGGCTCAGGACAGGGGTTGGCTACACCTTC
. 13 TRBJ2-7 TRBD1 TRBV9 CASSTQQGSEQYF TGTGCCAGCAGCACACAACAGGGGTCCGAGCAGTACTTC
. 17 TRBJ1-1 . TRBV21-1 CASSNTPDRGVGTEAFF TGTGCCAGCAGCAATACGCCTGACAGGGGGGTCGGCACTGAAGCTTTCTTT
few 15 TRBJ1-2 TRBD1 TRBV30 CAWSLPTGMLDGYTF TGTGCCTGGAGTCTCCCGACAGGGATGTTGGATGGCTACACCTTC
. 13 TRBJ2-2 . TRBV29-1 CSVDRSNTGELFF TGCAGCGTTGACAGGTCGAACACCGGGGAGCTGTTTTTT
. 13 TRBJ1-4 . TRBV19 CASRVQGSEKLFF TGTGCCAGTAGAGTGCAGGGGTCTGAAAAACTGTTTTTT
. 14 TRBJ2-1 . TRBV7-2 CASRISGIYNEQFF TGTGCCAGCAGGATTAGCGGAATCTACAATGAGCAGTTCTTC
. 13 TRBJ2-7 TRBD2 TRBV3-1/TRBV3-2 CASSQRGAGEQYF TGTGCCAGCAGCCAGCGGGGGGCGGGAGAGCAGTACTTC
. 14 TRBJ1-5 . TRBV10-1 CASSESGSGQPQHF TGCGCCAGCAGTGAGTCGGGTAGCGGTCAGCCCCAGCATTTT
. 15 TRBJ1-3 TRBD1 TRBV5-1 CASSPGQTHGNTIYF TGCGCCAGCAGCCCGGGACAGACCCATGGAAACACCATATATTTT